These 7 T cell receptor beta chains came from one sample sequenced in a study of early T cells in non-severe SARS-CoV-2 infection. A single record per CDR3 protein comes from TCRdb applying MiXCR to the 5' RACE reads. The sample includes 70,000 to 90,000 distinct CDR3 sequences, under 11% of them seen just once. The specimen was whole blood, collected at baseline. These receptors originate from an adult who was a healthcare worker with PCR-confirmed SARS-CoV-2 infection or an uninfected control (not recorded which).

The V and J genes are TRBV19 and TRBJ2-2; D may be TRBD1 or TRBD2 (5 bases each). V was pared by 7 bases and J by 7 bases, with 19 bases between. The CDR3 extends over 15 amino acids. Germline CDR1 and CDR2: LNHDA and SQIVND (reference sequence). CDR3 sequence reads: CASTEWDPRGGELFF. The CDR3 DNA follows: TGTGCCAGTACTGAATGGGACCCTAGGGGCGGGGAGCTGTTTTTT.

This clonotype appeared many times. The chain recombines TRBV10-1 with TRBJ2-2; D not resolved. CDR1 WNHNN and CDR2 SYGVQD come from the germline V gene (reference sequence). Trimming cost V 5 bases and J 1 base, with 5 bases left between them. This CDR3 region has 13 residues. As DNA, the CDR3 is TGCGCCAGCAGTAATAAGAACACCGGGGAGCTGTTTTTT. Translated: CASSNKNTGELFF.

The sample holds a few counts of this clonotype. CDR3 sequence reads: CASGSGVNVPQHF. The CDR3 nucleotides are TGTGCCAGCGGCTCAGGGGTTAATGTGCCCCAGCATTTT. The V and J genes are TRBV6-6 and TRBJ1-5; weak D call: TRBD1 (6 bases). CDR3 length: 13 residues. The V end was cut by 8 bases, the J end by 9 bases, with 17 bases between. CDR1 MNHNY and CDR2 SVGAGI come from the germline V gene (reference sequence).

The J gene is TRBJ2-7, the V gene TRBV2; possible D gene TRBD2, 6 bases. Trimming cost V 6 bases and J 3 bases, with 18 bases left between them. Germline CDR1 SNHLY, CDR2 FYNNEI. This CDR3 spans 15 amino acids. The CDR3 here is CASRPGGQPIYEQYF. CDR3 bases: TGTGCCAGCAGACCCGGAGGGCAACCCATCTACGAGCAGTACTTC.

The chain is built from TRBV5-1 and TRBJ2-7, with 7 positions matching TRBD1. In germline, CDR1 is SGHRS, CDR2 YFSETQ. The CDR3 extends over 13 amino acids. V was clipped by 4 bases and J by 9 bases; unmatched bases: 10. The CDR3 sequence: CASSPGQERWQYF. CDR3 coding DNA: TGCGCCAGCAGCCCAGGACAGGAAAGGTGGCAGTACTTC.

This clonotype was seen ten or more times. CDR3 nucleotide sequence: TGTGCCAGCAGCTTACGGACAGGGGGCGCAACAGATACGCAGTATTTT. Translating gives CASSLRTGGATDTQYF. The chain has TRBV7-9 and TRBJ2-3; 11 positions match TRBD1. The CDR3 has 16 amino acids. The J segment lost 3 bases and the V segment lost 2 bases, leaving 4 bases of the junction unmatched. Germline CDR1 SEHNR, CDR2 FQNEAQ (reference sequence). Looking up the rest from reference TRBV7-9 and TRBJ2-3 gives the full variable domain: DTGVSQNPRHKITKRGQNVTFRCDPISEHNRLYWYRQTLGQGPEFLTYFQNEAQLEKSRLLSDRFSAERPKGSFSTLEIQRTEQGDSAMYLCASSLRTGGATDTQYFGPGTRLTVL.

V usage is TRBV2 and J usage is TRBJ1-5; D remains ambiguous. The CDR3 sequence is 14 residues long. V was clipped by 6 bases and J by 3 bases, with 12 bases between them. Germline V gene sequence: CDR1 SNHLY, CDR2 FYNNEI. The CDR3 protein is CASSLGRNNQPQHF. The CDR3 coding sequence is TGTGCCAGCAGCTTAGGACGTAACAATCAGCCCCAGCATTTT.